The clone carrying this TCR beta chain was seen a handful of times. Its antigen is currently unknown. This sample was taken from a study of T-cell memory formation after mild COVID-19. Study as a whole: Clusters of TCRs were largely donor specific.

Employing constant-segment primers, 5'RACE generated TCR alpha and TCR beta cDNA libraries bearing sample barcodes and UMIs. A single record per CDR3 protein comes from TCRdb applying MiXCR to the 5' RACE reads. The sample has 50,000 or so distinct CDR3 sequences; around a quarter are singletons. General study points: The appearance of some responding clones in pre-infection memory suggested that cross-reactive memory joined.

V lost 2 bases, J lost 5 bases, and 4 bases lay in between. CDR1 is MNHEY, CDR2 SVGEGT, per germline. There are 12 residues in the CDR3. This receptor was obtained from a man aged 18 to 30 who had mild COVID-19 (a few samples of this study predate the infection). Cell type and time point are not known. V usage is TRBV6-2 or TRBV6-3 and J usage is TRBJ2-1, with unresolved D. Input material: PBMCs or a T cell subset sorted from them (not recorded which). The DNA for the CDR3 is TGTGCCAGCAGTTACGCCCACAATGAGCAGTTCTTC. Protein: CASSYAHNEQFF.